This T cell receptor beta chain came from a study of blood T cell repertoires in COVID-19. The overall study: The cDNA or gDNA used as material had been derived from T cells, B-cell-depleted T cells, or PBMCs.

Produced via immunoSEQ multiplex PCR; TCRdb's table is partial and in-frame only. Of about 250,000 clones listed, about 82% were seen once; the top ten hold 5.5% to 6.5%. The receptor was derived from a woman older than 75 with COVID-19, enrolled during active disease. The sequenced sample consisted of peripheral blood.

CDR3 nucleotides: TGTGCCAGTAGTTCCCCCGGGGAAATGAACACTGAAGCTTTCTTT. Protein: CASSSPGEMNTEAFF. The gene calls are TRBV19 and TRBJ1-1; D is unclear. Germline CDR1 and CDR2: LNHDA and SQIVND (reference sequence). This CDR3 is 15 amino acids long. Trimming pared 5 bases from V and 0 bases from J, leaving 13 bases between.